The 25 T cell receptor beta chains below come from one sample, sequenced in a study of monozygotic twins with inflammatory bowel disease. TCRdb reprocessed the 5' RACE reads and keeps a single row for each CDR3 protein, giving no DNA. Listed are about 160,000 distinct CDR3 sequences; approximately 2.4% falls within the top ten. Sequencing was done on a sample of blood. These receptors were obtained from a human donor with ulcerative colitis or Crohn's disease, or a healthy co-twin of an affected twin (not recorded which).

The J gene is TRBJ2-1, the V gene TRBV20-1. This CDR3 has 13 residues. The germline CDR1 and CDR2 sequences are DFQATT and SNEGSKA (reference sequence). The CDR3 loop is CSARETVSNEQFF.

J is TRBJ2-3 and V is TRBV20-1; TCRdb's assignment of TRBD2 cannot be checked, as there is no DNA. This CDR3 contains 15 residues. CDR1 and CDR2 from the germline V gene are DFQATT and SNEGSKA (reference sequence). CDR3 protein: CSARDSGGRVDTQYF.

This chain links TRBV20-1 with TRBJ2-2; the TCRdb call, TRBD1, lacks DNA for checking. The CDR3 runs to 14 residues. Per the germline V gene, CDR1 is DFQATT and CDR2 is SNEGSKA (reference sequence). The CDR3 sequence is CSARVAGTHGELFF.

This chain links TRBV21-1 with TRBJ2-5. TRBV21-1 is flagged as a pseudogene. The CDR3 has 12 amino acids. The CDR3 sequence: CASSAHEETQYF.

The CDR3 here is CASSPPGPNTEAFF. The V call is TRBV12-3 or TRBV12-4, the J call TRBJ1-1. The CDR3 loop spans 14 amino acids.

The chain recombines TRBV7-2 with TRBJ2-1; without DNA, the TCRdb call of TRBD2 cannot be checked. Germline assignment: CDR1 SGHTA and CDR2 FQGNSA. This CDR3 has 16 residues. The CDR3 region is CASSPSTSGGYNEQFF.

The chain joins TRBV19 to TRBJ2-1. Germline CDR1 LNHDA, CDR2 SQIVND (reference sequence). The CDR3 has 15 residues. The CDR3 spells CASSITGSSYNEQFF. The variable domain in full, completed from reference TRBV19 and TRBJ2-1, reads DGGITQSPKYLFRKEGQNVTLSCEQNLNHDAMYWYRQDPGQGLRLIYYSQIVNDFQKGDIAEGYSVSREKKESFPLTVTSAQKNPTAFYLCASSITGSSYNEQFFGPGTRLTVL.

The CDR3 protein is CASSFSMLQGRKDTQYF. This sequence joins TRBV7-8 and TRBJ2-3; TCRdb gives TRBD1 as the D gene, but with no DNA this cannot be confirmed. The CDR3 extends over 17 amino acids. Germline V gene data show CDR1 as SGHVS and CDR2 as FQNEAQ.

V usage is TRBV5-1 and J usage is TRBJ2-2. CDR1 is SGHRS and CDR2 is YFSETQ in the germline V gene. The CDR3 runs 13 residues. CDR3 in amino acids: CASSFELARELFF.

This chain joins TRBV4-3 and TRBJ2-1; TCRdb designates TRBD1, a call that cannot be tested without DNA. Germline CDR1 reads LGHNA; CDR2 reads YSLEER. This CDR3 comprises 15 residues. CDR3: CASSLAGTAYNEQFF.

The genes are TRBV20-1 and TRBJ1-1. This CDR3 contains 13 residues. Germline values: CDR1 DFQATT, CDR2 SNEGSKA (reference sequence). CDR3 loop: CSARERGQLEAFF.

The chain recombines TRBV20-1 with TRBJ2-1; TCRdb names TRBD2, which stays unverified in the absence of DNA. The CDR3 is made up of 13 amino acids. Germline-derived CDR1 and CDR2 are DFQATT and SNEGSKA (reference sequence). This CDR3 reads CSAKLAGGSEQFF.

CDR3 in amino acids: CASSPRQGHGYTF. The chain joins TRBV18 to TRBJ1-2; TCRdb selects TRBD1, and the lack of DNA leaves this call unchecked. CDR3 length: 13 amino acids. Germline assignment: CDR1 KGHSH and CDR2 LQKENI.

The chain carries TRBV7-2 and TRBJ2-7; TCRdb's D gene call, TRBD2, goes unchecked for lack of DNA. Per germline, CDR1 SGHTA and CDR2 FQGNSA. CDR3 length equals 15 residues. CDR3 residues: CASSLSTSRLYEQYF.

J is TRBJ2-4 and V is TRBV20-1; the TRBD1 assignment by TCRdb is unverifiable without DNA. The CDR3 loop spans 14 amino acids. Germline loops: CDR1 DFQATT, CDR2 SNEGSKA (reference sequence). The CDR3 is CSVIKGGTKNIQYF.

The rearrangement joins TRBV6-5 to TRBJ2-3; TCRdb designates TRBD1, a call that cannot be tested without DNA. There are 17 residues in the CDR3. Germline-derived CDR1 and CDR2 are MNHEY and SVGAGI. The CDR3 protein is CASSWRGQTFSTDTQYF.

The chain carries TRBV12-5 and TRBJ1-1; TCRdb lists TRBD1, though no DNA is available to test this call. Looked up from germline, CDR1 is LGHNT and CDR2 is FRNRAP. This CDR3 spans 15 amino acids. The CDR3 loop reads CASGRPGTVNTEAFF.

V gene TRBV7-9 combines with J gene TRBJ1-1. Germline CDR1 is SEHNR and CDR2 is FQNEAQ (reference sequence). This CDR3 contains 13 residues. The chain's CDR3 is CASSLALDTEAFF. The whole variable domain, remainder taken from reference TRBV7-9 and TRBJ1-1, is DTGVSQNPRHKITKRGQNVTFRCDPISEHNRLYWYRQTLGQGPEFLTYFQNEAQLEKSRLLSDRFSAERPKGSFSTLEIQRTEQGDSAMYLCASSLALDTEAFFGQGTRLTVV.

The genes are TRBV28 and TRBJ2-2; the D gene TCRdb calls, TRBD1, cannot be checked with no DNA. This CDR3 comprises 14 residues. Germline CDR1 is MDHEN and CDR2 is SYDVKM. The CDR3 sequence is CASSSRFGTGELFF.

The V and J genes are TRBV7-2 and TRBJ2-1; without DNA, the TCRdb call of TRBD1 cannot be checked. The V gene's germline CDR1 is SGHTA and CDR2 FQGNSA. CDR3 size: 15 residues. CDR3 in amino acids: CASSISGGPNNEQFF.

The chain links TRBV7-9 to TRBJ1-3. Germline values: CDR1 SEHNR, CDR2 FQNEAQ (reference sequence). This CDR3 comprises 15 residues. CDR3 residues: CASSLLVLSGNTIYF.

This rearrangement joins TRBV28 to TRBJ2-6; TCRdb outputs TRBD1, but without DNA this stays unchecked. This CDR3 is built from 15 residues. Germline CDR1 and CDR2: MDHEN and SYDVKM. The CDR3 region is CASTTQGTGANVLTF. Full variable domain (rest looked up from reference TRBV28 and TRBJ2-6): DVKVTQSSRYLVKRTGEKVFLECVQDMDHENMFWYRQDPGLGLRLIYFSYDVKMKEKGDIPEGYSVSREKKERFSLILESASTNQTSMYLCASTTQGTGANVLTFGAGSRLTVL.

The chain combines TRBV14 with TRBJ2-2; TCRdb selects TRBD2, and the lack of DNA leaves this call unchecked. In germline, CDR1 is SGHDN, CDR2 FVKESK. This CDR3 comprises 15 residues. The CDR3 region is CASNQEAGITGGLFF.

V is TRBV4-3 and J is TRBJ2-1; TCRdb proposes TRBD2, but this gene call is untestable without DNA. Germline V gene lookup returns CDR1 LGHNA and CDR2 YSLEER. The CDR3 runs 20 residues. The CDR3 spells CASSQDISGRAGAGNNEQFF.

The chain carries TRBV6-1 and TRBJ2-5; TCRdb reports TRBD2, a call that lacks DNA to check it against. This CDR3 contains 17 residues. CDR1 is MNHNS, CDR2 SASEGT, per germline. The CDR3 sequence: CASSLTLAGDNQETQYF.